This TCR beta chain appears in the sequencing data of a study of cytotoxic CD8 clonotypes in ibrutinib-treated CLL listed by TCRdb under 2021. Notes on the research overall: In this cohort, around 15 patients were treatment-naive and ten to eleven were relapsed/refractory, while 17 to 18 had unmutated IGHV. Partial responses were observed in approximately 24 patients and complete responses in 2; after a median follow-up of 68 months, remission was maintained in approximately 14 patients and progression was observed in approximately twelve. Samples at response were collected after a median of roughly twelve months of treatment, with a range of roughly 6 to 40 months. Samples averaged approximately 250,000 productive templates and approximately 100,000 productive rearrangements. Of the 85 to 95 participants in the trial, about two dozen had longitudinal samples available. Cryopreserved peripheral blood mononuclear cells were obtained before treatment, at response, and at either sustained remission or disease progression. Every remission and progressive disease sample was obtained while ibrutinib was still being received by the patients. What the authors observed across the whole study: Sustained-remission and progressing patients did not have matched sampling times, and lymph node repertoires were not examined. At baseline, clonality was higher than in age-matched healthy donors and showed a strong correlation with circulating CD8+ T-cell counts. Public clonotypes were rare and either contracted or stayed stable during treatment, and the rise in clonality at ibrutinib response reflected the expansion of private clonotypes. At ibrutinib response clonality went up, during sustained remission it held steady, and at progression it dropped back toward baseline.

Each clonotype received, on average, about 10x coverage in deep resolution sequencing performed on a MiSeq, where the target depth lay between 1 in 1 million and 1 in 200,000 T cells. The immunoSEQ hsTCRB Kit was used to generate TCR beta libraries. The paper's data handling went like this. ImmunoSEQ Data Assistant and ImmunoSEQ Analyzer were used for data analysis, and V, D and J genes were assigned according to IMGT definitions. Clonality, which ranges from 0 to 1, was calculated by subtracting the normalized Shannon entropy of productive rearrangement frequencies from one. Public clonotype analysis was restricted to overrepresented clonotypes comprising at least 0.05% of each patient's repertoire. About a dozen age-matched healthy donor repertoires from immuneACCESS served as clonality controls. TCRdb obtained this table from immuneACCESS and retained in-frame rearrangements with V and J assigned. These tables miss some clones; where compared with another copy, unresolved V genes account for less than half of the shortfall, and the remainder is unexplained. That table gives V, J and clone size, and the DNA gave D and trimming. The sample table shows approximately 50,000 clones, and more than 70% are seen once. The ten largest clones represent roughly 45% of the sample.

Reading from cysteine to phenylalanine, the CDR3 counts 16 amino acids. The kept DNA is CDR3 alone, 48 bases in frame from the first base. Taken from the germline V gene (reference sequence), the CDR1 and CDR2 loops are MNHEY and SMNVEV. V gives up 1 base and J gives up 3 bases, and the segment between their germline ends measures 15 bases. What this sample's time point label stands for: about eleven months on ibrutinib. For TCR beta library preparation, approximately 2 micrograms of genomic DNA were isolated from cryopreserved PBMCs. Longitudinal blood samples from CLL patients receiving ibrutinib monotherapy were subjected to high-throughput TCR beta sequencing. The patients took part in an open-label, single-center phase 2 trial of ibrutinib monotherapy. A note on this clone: Its antigen specificity is not known. It has no much larger one-base neighbor in the sample; base qualities were not kept.

Here the chain combines TRBV27 and TRBJ1-1; matching of 5 bases hints at TRBD1 as the D gene. The specimen was PBMCs, collected after 12 months of ibrutinib treatment. The sequence was collected from a human donor with chronic lymphocytic leukemia. The CDR3 reads as follows: CASSLLSGGGDTEAFF. DNA sequence: TGTGCCAGCAGTTTATTATCGGGGGGAGGAGACACTGAAGCTTTCTTT.